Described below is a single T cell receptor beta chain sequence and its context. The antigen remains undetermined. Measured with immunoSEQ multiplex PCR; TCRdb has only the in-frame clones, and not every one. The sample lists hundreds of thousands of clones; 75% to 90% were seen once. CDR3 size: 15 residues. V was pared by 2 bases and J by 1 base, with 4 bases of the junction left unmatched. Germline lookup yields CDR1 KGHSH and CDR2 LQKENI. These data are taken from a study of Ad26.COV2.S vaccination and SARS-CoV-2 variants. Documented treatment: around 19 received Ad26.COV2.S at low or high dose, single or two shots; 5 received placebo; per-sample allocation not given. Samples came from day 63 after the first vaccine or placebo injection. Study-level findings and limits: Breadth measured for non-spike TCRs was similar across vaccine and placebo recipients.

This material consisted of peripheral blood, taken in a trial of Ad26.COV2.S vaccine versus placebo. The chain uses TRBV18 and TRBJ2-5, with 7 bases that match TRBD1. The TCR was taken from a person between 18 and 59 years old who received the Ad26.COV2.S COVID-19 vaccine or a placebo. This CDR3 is CASSPWTGSQETQYF. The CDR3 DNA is TGTGCCAGCTCACCATGGACAGGCTCCCAAGAGACCCAGTACTTC.